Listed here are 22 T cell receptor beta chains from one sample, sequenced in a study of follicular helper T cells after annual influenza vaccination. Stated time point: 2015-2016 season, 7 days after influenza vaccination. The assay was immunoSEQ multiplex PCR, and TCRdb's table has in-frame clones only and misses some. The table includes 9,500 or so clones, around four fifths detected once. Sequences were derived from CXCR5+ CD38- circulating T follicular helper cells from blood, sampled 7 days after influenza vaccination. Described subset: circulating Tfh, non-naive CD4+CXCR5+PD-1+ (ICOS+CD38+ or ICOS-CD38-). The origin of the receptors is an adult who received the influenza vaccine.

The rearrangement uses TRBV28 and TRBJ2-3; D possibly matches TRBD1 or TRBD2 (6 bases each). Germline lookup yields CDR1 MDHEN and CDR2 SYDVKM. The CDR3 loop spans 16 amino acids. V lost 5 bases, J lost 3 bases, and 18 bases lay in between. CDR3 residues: CASSLISGEVTDTQYF. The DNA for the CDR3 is TGTGCCAGCAGTCTAATTTCAGGGGAGGTGACAGATACGCAGTATTTT. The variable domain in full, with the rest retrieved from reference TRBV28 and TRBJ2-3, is DVKVTQSSRYLVKRTGEKVFLECVQDMDHENMFWYRQDPGLGLRLIYFSYDVKMKEKGDIPEGYSVSREKKERFSLILESASTNQTSMYLCASSLISGEVTDTQYFGPGTRLTVL.

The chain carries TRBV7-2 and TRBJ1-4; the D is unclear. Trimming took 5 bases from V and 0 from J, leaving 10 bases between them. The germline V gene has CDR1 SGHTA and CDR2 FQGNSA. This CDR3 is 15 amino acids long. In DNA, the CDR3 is TGTGCCAGCAGCCCCCGGTGGGCAACTAATGAAAAACTGTTTTTT. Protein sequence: CASSPRWATNEKLFF.

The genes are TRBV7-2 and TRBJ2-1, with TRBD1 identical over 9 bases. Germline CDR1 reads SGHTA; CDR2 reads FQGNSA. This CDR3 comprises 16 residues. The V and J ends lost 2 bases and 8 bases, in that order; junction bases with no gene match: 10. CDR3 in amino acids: CASSLIGTGKSDEQFF. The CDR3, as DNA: TGTGCCAGCAGCTTAATCGGGACAGGGAAATCCGATGAGCAGTTCTTC.

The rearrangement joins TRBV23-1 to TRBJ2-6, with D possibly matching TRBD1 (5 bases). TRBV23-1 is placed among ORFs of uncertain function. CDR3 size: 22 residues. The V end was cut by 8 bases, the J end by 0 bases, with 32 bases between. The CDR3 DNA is TGCGCCAGCTGTCCTCAACCCCACTCCTTTGACAGCGAGCACTCTGGGGCCAACGTCCTGACTTTC. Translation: CASCPQPHSFDSEHSGANVLTF.

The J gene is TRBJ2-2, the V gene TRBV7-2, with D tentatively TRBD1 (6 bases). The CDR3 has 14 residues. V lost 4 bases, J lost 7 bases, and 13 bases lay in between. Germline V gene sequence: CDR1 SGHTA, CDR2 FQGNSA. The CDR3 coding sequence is TGTGCCAGCAGCTCAAACAGGGTTGGCGGGGAGCTGTTTTTT. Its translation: CASSSNRVGGELFF.

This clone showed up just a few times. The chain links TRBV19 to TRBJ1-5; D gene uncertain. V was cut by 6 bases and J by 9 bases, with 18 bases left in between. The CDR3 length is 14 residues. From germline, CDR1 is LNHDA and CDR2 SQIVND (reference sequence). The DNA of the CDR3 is TGTGCCAGTAGGGAAGAGGCGGCTCGGGCGCCCCAGCATTTT. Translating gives CASREEAARAPQHF.

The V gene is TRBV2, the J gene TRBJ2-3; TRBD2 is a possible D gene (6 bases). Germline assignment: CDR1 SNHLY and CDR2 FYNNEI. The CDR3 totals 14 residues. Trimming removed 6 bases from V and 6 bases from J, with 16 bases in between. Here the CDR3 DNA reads TGTGCCAGCAGACCGGGACTTCACACGGATACGCAGTATTTT. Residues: CASRPGLHTDTQYF. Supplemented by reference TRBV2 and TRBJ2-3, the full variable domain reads EPEVTQTPSHQVTQMGQEVILRCVPISNHLYFYWYRQILGQKVEFLVSFYNNEISEKSEIFDDQFSVERPDGSNFTLKIRSTKLEDSAMYFCASRPGLHTDTQYFGPGTRLTVL.

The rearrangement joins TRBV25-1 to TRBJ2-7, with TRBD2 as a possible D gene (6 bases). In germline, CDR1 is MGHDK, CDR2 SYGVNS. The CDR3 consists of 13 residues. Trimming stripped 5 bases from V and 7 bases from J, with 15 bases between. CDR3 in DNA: TGTGCCAGCAGTCTACTAGCTTCAGGGGAGCAGTACTTC. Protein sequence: CASSLLASGEQYF.

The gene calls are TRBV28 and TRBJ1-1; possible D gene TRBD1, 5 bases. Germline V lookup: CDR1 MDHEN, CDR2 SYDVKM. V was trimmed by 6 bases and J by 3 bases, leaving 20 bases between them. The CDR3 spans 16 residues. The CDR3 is CASSRQKGWGDTEAFF. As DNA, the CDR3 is TGTGCCAGCAGCCGACAAAAGGGGTGGGGGGACACTGAAGCTTTCTTT. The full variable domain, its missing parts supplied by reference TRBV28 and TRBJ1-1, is DVKVTQSSRYLVKRTGEKVFLECVQDMDHENMFWYRQDPGLGLRLIYFSYDVKMKEKGDIPEGYSVSREKKERFSLILESASTNQTSMYLCASSRQKGWGDTEAFFGQGTRLTVV.

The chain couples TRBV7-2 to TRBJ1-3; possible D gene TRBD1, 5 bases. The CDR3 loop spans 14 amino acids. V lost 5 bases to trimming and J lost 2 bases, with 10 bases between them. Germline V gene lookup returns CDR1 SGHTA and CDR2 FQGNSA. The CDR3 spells CASSLTGPGNTIYF. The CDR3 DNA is TGTGCCAGCAGCCTCACAGGACCTGGAAACACCATATATTTT.

CDR3 amino acids: CASSLGVGGGAEDTQYF. DNA of the CDR3: TGTGCCAGCAGCTTGGGGGTGGGCGGGGGGGCGGAAGATACGCAGTATTTT. V and J are TRBV5-4 and TRBJ2-3; 9 nucleotides match TRBD2. The J segment lost 5 bases and the V segment lost 0 bases, leaving 10 bases of the junction unmatched. The germline V gene has CDR1 SGHNT and CDR2 YYREEE (reference sequence). The CDR3 loop spans 17 amino acids.

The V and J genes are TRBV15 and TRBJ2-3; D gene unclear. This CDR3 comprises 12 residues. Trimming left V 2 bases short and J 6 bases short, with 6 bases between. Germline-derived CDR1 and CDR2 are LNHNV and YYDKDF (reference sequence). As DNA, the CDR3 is TGTGCCACCAGCAGACCCCGTGATACGCAGTATTTT. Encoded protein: CATSRPRDTQYF.

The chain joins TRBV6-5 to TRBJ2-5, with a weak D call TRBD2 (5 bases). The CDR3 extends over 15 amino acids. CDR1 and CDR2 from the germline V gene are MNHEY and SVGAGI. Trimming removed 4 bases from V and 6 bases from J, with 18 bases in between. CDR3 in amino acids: CASSFKPGTPQTQYF. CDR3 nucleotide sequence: TGTGCCAGCAGTTTTAAACCGGGAACCCCCCAGACCCAGTACTTC.

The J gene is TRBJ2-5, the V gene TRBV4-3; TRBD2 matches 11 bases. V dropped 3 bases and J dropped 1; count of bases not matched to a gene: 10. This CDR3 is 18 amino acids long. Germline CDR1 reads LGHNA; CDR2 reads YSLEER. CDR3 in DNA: TGCGCCAGCAGCCAGGACCTAATAGCGGGGGGGCGCCAAGAGACCCAGTACTTC. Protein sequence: CASSQDLIAGGRQETQYF.

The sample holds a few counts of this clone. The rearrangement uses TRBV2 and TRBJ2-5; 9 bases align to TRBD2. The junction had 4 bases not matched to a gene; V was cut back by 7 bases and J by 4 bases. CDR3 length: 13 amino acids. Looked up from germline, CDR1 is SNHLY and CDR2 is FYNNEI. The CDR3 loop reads CASKRGAGETQYF. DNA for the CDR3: TGTGCCAGCAAGCGGGGGGCAGGAGAGACCCAGTACTTC.

The CDR3 DNA reads TGTGCCACAAAGCTGACAGGGATTAATGAAAAACTGTTTTTT. Its protein is CATKLTGINEKLFF. The rearrangement joins TRBV28 to TRBJ1-4; 7 bases line up with TRBD1. This CDR3 region has 14 residues. The ends lost 10 bases at V and 4 bases at J; junction bases unmatched: 9. In germline, CDR1 is MDHEN, CDR2 SYDVKM.

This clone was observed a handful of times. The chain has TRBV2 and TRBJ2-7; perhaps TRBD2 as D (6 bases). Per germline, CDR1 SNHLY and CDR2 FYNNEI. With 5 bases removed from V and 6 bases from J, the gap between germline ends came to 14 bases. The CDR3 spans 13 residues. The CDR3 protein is CASSPYGGGEQYF. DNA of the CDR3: TGTGCCAGCAGTCCCTATGGGGGAGGCGAGCAGTACTTC.

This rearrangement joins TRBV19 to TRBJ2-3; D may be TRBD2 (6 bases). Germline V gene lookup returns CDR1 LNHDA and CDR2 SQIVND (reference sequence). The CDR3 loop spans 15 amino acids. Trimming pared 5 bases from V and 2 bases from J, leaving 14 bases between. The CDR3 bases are TGTGCCAGTAGTTCCGGCGGGGCGGACACAGATACGCAGTATTTT. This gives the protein CASSSGGADTDTQYF.

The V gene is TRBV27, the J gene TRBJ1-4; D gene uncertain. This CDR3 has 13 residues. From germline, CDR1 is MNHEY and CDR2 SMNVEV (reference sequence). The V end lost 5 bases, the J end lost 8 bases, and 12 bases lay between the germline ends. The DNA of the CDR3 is TGTGCCAGCAGTGTACGGGAAGCCGAAAAACTGTTTTTT. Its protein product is CASSVREAEKLFF.

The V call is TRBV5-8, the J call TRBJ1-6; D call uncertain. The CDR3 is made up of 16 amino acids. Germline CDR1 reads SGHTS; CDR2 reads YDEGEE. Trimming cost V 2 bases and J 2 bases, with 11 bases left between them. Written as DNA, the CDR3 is TGTGCCAGCAGCTTCATACGTAGTACCTATAATTCACCCCTCCACTTT. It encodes CASSFIRSTYNSPLHF. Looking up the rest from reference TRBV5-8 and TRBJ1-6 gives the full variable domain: EAGVTQSPTHLIKTRGQQATLRCSPISGHTSVYWYQQALGLGLQFLLWYDEGEERNRGNFPPRFSGRQFPNYSSELNVNALELEDSALYLCASSFIRSTYNSPLHFGNGTRLTVT.

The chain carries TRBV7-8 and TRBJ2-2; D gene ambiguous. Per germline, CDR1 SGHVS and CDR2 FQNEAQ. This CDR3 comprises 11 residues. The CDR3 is CVSQDTGELFF. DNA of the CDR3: TGTGTATCGCAGGACACCGGGGAGCTGTTTTTT. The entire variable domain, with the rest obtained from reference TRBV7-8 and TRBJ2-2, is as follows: GAGVSQSPRYKVAKRGQDVALRCDPISGHVSLFWYQQALGQGPEFLTYFQNEAQLDKSGLPSDRFFAERPEGSVSTLKIQRTQQEDSAVYLCVSQDTGELFFGEGSRLTVL.

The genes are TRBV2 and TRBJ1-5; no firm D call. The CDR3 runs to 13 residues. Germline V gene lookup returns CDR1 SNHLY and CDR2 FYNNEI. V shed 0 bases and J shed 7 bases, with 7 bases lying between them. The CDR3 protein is CASSEAGVQPQHF. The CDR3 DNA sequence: TGTGCCAGCAGTGAAGCAGGAGTACAGCCCCAGCATTTT.